This entry lists 4 T cell receptor beta chains sequenced from one sample in a study of blood T cell repertoires in COVID-19. Some clones are missing from TCRdb's copy, which holds only in-frame ones; the method was immunoSEQ multiplex PCR. The sample has over 65,000 clones, around 82% seen once. Sequenced sample: peripheral blood. These receptors originate from a man older than 75 with active COVID-19.

The chain has TRBV7-8 and TRBJ1-5, with D tentatively TRBD1 (5 bases). The CDR3 runs 17 residues. Germline-derived CDR1 and CDR2 are SGHVS and FQNEAQ. Trimming shortened V by 5 bases and J by 2 bases, and 19 bases separated the two germline ends. For the CDR3, the DNA is TGTGCCAGCAGCACCGACACAGGATTCTTGGGCAATCAGCCCCAGCATTTT. Protein sequence: CASSTDTGFLGNQPQHF.

The gene calls are TRBV6-5 and TRBJ2-3; 7 bases are shared with TRBD1. This CDR3 spans 14 amino acids. V was clipped by 7 bases and J by 1 base; unmatched bases: 5. CDR1 is MNHEY, CDR2 SVGAGI, per germline. The chain's CDR3 is CASTRTGGTDTQYF. For the CDR3, the DNA is TGTGCCAGCACCAGGACAGGCGGCACAGATACGCAGTATTTT.

The J gene is TRBJ2-3, the V gene TRBV6-5; TRBD2 is a possible D gene (5 bases). The CDR3 is 14 amino acids. Per the germline V gene, CDR1 is MNHEY and CDR2 is SVGAGI. Trimming removed 11 bases from V and 0 bases from J, with 15 bases in between. The CDR3: CASHRTGSTDTQYF. The CDR3 DNA follows: TGTGCCTCCCACCGAACGGGAAGCACAGATACGCAGTATTTT.

The chain joins TRBV27 to TRBJ2-1; D is undetermined. The length of the CDR3 is 13 residues. Per germline, CDR1 MNHEY and CDR2 SMNVEV (reference sequence). Trimming left V 2 bases short and J 10 bases short, with 12 bases between. CDR3 region: CASSLKGRSEQFF. The CDR3 region has the DNA TGTGCCAGCAGTTTAAAAGGTCGGAGCGAGCAGTTCTTC.